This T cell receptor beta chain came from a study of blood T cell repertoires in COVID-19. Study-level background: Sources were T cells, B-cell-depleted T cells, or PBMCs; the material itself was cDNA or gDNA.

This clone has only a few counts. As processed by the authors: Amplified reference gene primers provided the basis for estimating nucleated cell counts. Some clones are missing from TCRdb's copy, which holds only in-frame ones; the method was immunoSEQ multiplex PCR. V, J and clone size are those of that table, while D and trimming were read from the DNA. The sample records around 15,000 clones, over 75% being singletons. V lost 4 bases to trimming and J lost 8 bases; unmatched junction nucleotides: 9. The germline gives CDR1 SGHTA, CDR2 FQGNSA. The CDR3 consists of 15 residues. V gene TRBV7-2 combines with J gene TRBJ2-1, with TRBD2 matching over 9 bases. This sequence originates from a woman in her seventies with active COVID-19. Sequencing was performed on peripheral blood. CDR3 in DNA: TGTGCCAGCAGCTCTAGGGCGGGAGGGTTGGATGAGCAGTTCTTC. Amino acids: CASSSRAGGLDEQFF.